A single sample gave rise to the 17 T cell receptor beta chains below, sequenced in a study of CD8+CD57+ T cells in acquired aplastic anemia. The study profiled TCR beta VDJ and CDR3 using genomic DNA as template. TCRdb independently ran MiXCR on the reads; one entry per CDR3 protein. The data show 220,000 or so distinct CDR3 sequences, roughly two thirds seen once. Sequenced patients had shown CD8+CD57+ cell expansion by flow cytometry. Material for sequencing was sorted CD4+, CD8+, or CD8+CD57+ T cells (not recorded which) from PBMCs. The receptor set was obtained from a human donor with aplastic anemia.

V and J are TRBV29-1 and TRBJ1-2, with D possibly TRBD1 on 5 matching bases. V was pared by 7 bases and J by 6 bases, with 15 bases between. Germline V lookup: CDR1 SQVTM, CDR2 ANQGSEA. The length of the CDR3 is 12 residues. The CDR3 DNA reads as TGCAGCGCCGGCAGGGACGGGAATGGCTACACCTTC. Protein product: CSAGRDGNGYTF.

V and J are TRBV19 and TRBJ1-1, with 9 bases that match TRBD1. The ends lost 2 bases at V and 1 base at J; junction bases unmatched: 8. Germline V gene sequence: CDR1 LNHDA, CDR2 SQIVND (reference sequence). This CDR3 comprises 17 residues. The CDR3 protein is CASSINGQGRTNTEAFF. The CDR3 DNA is TGTGCCAGTAGTATAAACGGACAGGGGAGAACGAACACTGAAGCTTTCTTT.

V gene TRBV19 combines with J gene TRBJ1-2, with D possibly TRBD1 on 5 matching bases. V lost 5 bases, J lost 5 bases, and 6 bases lay in between. CDR1 is LNHDA, CDR2 SQIVND, per germline (reference sequence). The CDR3 loop spans 11 amino acids. For the CDR3, the DNA is TGTGCCAGTAGTCCAGGGTATGGCTACACCTTC. Translated: CASSPGYGYTF.

This chain connects TRBV9 to TRBJ1-1; D is undetermined. The germline V gene has CDR1 SGDLS and CDR2 YYNGEE. V gave up 4 bases and J gave up 1 base, with 5 bases separating them. CDR3 length: 12 amino acids. CDR3 sequence: CASSRRNTEAFF. The CDR3 DNA is TGTGCCAGCAGCCGCCGGAACACTGAAGCTTTCTTT. Supplemented by reference TRBV9 and TRBJ1-1, the full variable domain reads DSGVTQTPKHLITATGQRVTLRCSPRSGDLSVYWYQQSLDQGLQFLIQYYNGEERAKGNILERFSAQQFPDLHSELNLSSLELGDSALYFCASSRRNTEAFFGQGTRLTVV.

This clonotype was counted a few times. The chain employs TRBV19 and TRBJ1-6; a possible D gene is TRBD1 (6 bases). Germline lookup yields CDR1 LNHDA and CDR2 SQIVND (reference sequence). V was shortened by 6 bases and J by 10 bases, with 16 bases between the two germline ends. The CDR3 length is 14 residues. The CDR3 reads CASSMEGHMSPLHF. The CDR3 nucleotides read TGTGCCAGTAGCATGGAGGGACATATGTCACCCCTCCACTTT.

In the case of this clonotype: A much larger clone is a single base away; this may be a read error. The chain links TRBV12-3 or TRBV12-4 to TRBJ2-3, with 7 bases aligning to TRBD2. V was pared by 6 bases and J by 2 bases, with 8 bases of the junction left unmatched. There are 15 residues in the CDR3. CDR3 loop: CASSSTGGYTDTQYF. In DNA, the CDR3 is TGTGCCAGCAGCTCAACCGGGGGGTACACAGATACGCAGTATTTT.

The chain recombines TRBV20-1 with TRBJ2-3; tentatively, D is TRBD2 (5 bases). Deletions cut 0 bases from V and 1 base from J, with 17 bases between. Germline V gene data show CDR1 as DFQATT and CDR2 as SNEGSKA (reference sequence). There are 17 residues in the CDR3. CDR3 nucleotide sequence: TGCAGTGCTAGAGATAGCTTTGGGAGTCACGGCACAGATACGCAGTATTTT. Translation: CSARDSFGSHGTDTQYF.

The gene calls are TRBV20-1 and TRBJ2-1, with D unclear. Trimming removed 3 bases from V and 9 bases from J, with 24 bases in between. The CDR3 extends over 16 amino acids. Germline lookup yields CDR1 DFQATT and CDR2 SNEGSKA (reference sequence). The CDR3 protein is CSARDPGWTLRSEQFF. CDR3 in DNA: TGCAGTGCTAGGGACCCCGGTTGGACCCTTCGAAGTGAGCAGTTCTTC.

The chain couples TRBV9 to TRBJ2-7; perhaps TRBD1 as D (6 bases). The germline V gene has CDR1 SGDLS and CDR2 YYNGEE. The CDR3 contains 14 residues. Trimming took off 2 bases at V and 3 bases at J, with 12 bases between the two ends. The CDR3 DNA is TGTGCCAGCAGCGTCCTACAGGGTGGCTACGAGCAGTACTTC. Translation gives CASSVLQGGYEQYF.

The gene calls are TRBV10-3 and TRBJ2-5; TRBD1 aligns across 7 bases. This CDR3 is built from 16 residues. CDR1 is ENHRY, CDR2 SYGVKD, per germline. Trimming cost V 0 bases and J 0 bases; bases outside gene matches: 4. This CDR3 is CAISESKGANQETQYF. In nucleotides, the CDR3 is TGTGCCATCAGTGAGTCGAAGGGGGCGAACCAAGAGACCCAGTACTTC.

This clonotype was detected a few times. V usage is TRBV7-9 and J usage is TRBJ1-2, with 8 positions matching TRBD1. Per the germline V gene, CDR1 is SEHNR and CDR2 is FQNEAQ (reference sequence). Trimming removed 0 bases from V and 4 bases from J; junction bases left unmatched: 4. The CDR3 totals 15 residues. CDR3 sequence (DNA): TGTGCCAGCAGCTTAGCCGGACAGGGTCTCTATGGCTACACCTTC. This gives the protein CASSLAGQGLYGYTF.

The rearrangement uses TRBV20-1 and TRBJ2-1; D not certain. This CDR3 comprises 11 residues. The germline CDR1 and CDR2 sequences are DFQATT and SNEGSKA (reference sequence). V gave up 4 bases and J gave up 3 bases, with 4 bases separating them. CDR3 region: CSAILYNEQFF. In DNA form, the CDR3 reads TGCAGTGCTATTCTCTACAATGAGCAGTTCTTC.

The CDR3: CASSLGMGGAGLGGYTF. The DNA of the CDR3 is TGTGCCAGCAGCTTAGGGATGGGGGGCGCGGGGCTGGGCGGCTACACCTTC. The gene calls are TRBV7-8 and TRBJ1-2; D is perhaps TRBD1 (6 bases). Germline CDR1 SGHVS, CDR2 FQNEAQ. Trimming removed 1 base at V and 8 bases at J, with 23 bases between. This CDR3 spans 17 amino acids.

To note about this clonotype: The conserved phenylalanine or tryptophan normally closing the CDR3 is absent here, so this likely arose from a read error. The chain is built from TRBV10-3 and TRBJ1-2, with D uncertain. Per the germline V gene, CDR1 is ENHRY and CDR2 is SYGVKD. V was cut by 5 bases and J by 0 bases, with 13 bases left in between. CDR3 length: 15 residues. The DNA of the CDR3 is TGTGCCATCAGTTCTCGGGCCTTAGCTAACTATGGCTACACCCTC. This codes for CAISSRALANYGYTL.

The chain is built from TRBV19 and TRBJ2-7, with 9 bases matching TRBD2. Germline-derived CDR1 and CDR2 are LNHDA and SQIVND (reference sequence). CDR3 length: 14 amino acids. The junction had 7 bases not matched to a gene; V was cut back by 5 bases and J by 5 bases. CDR3 loop: CASSGAGGLHEQYF. The CDR3 bases are TGTGCCAGTAGTGGGGCGGGGGGGCTCCACGAGCAGTACTTC.

This rearrangement joins TRBV19 to TRBJ1-1, with TRBD1 as a possible D gene (6 bases). The V end was cut by 7 bases, the J end by 3 bases, with 12 bases between. Germline CDR1 and CDR2: LNHDA and SQIVND (reference sequence). The CDR3 loop spans 13 amino acids. CDR3 sequence (DNA): TGTGCCAGTACCTCAGGGGATTACACTGAAGCTTTCTTT. It codes for CASTSGDYTEAFF.

This clonotype was detected a few times. The chain couples TRBV25-1 to TRBJ1-6; 10 nucleotides line up with TRBD1. There are 16 residues in the CDR3. Germline V gene lookup returns CDR1 MGHDK and CDR2 SYGVNS. J gave up 8 bases and V 1 base, and 5 bases lay outside the gene matches. CDR3 sequence (DNA): TGTGCCAGCAGTGAATTTGGGACAGGGGTGGATTCACCCCTCCACTTT. This gives the protein CASSEFGTGVDSPLHF. Combining the CDR3 with reference TRBV25-1 and TRBJ1-6 gives the whole variable domain EADIYQTPRYLVIGTGKKITLECSQTMGHDKMYWYQQDPGMELHLIHYSYGVNSTEKGDLSSESTVSRIRTEHFPLTLESARPSHTSQYLCASSEFGTGVDSPLHFGNGTRLTVT.